This TCR beta chain comes out of a study of T-cell memory formation after mild COVID-19. As concerns this clonotype: What it binds is not known.

V gave up 5 bases and J gave up 5 bases, with 18 bases separating them. The length of the CDR3 is 15 residues. CDR1 is SGHTA and CDR2 is FQGNSA in the germline V gene. TCR alpha and TCR beta cDNA libraries carrying sample barcodes and UMIs came from 5'RACE with constant-segment primers. TCRdb itself ran the 5' RACE reads through MiXCR, one entry per CDR3 protein. The sample holds about 560,000 distinct CDR3 sequences; about 20% are singletons and the top ten take 8.4%. General study points: Mainly CM and EM harbored the contracting CD4+ clones; mainly EMRA harbored the CD8+ ones.

The rearrangement joins TRBV7-2 to TRBJ1-2; D is undetermined. The sequenced sample was PBMCs or a T cell subset sorted from them (not recorded which). This receptor was identified in an adult woman who had mild COVID-19 (a few samples of this study predate the infection). Cell type and time point are not known. CDR3: CASSLASLGGYGYTF. CDR3 coding DNA: TGTGCCAGCAGCCTCGCGTCGCTGGGAGGGTATGGCTACACCTTC. The complete variable domain, with remaining parts taken from reference TRBV7-2 and TRBJ1-2, reads GAGVSQSPSNKVTEKGKDVELRCDPISGHTALYWYRQSLGQGLEFLIYFQGNSAPDKSGLPSDRFSAERTGGSVSTLTIQRTQQEDSAVYLCASSLASLGGYGYTFGSGTRLTVV.